Shown below are 22 T cell receptor beta chains from a single sample sequenced in a study of CD8 T cells in Susac syndrome. Reverse transcription of roughly 0.5 to 1 ug RNA was carried out with random hexamers. In TCRdb, the immunoSEQ multiplex PCR reads were re-called with MiXCR into one record per CDR3 protein. The sample yields 200,000 to 250,000 distinct CDR3 sequences, 94% seen once. Material for sequencing was CD4+ T cells from PBMCs. These receptors all come from a human donor with Susac syndrome.

The V and J genes are TRBV2 and TRBJ2-5; 7 bases are a match to TRBD2. In germline, CDR1 is SNHLY, CDR2 FYNNEI. The CDR3 totals 15 residues. V was clipped by 6 bases and J by 1 base; unmatched bases: 8. The CDR3 loop is CASRMSTSVQETQYF. The DNA for the CDR3 is TGTGCCAGCAGAATGTCCACTAGCGTCCAAGAGACCCAGTACTTC.

This sequence joins TRBV5-1 and TRBJ2-6; 7 bases match TRBD1. V shed 3 bases, J shed 2 bases, and the junction held 14 bases outside the gene matches. The CDR3 extends over 19 amino acids. Germline V gene data show CDR1 as SGHRS and CDR2 as YFSETQ. CDR3 sequence: CASSWRMTGLEPGANVLTF. CDR3 sequence (DNA): TGCGCCAGCAGCTGGCGTATGACAGGGTTGGAACCTGGGGCCAACGTCCTGACTTTC. Complete variable domain (other parts from reference TRBV5-1 and TRBJ2-6): KAGVTQTPRYLIKTRGQQVTLSCSPISGHRSVSWYQQTPGQGLQFLFEYFSETQRNKGNFPGRFSGRQFSNSRSEMNVSTLELGDSALYLCASSWRMTGLEPGANVLTFGAGSRLTVL.

In this sample, this clonotype turned up once. The V and J genes are TRBV20-1 and TRBJ1-1; D gene uncertain. Per germline, CDR1 DFQATT and CDR2 SNEGSKA (reference sequence). The CDR3 is 12 amino acids. The V end was cut by 6 bases, the J end by 4 bases, with 12 bases between. The CDR3, as DNA: TGCAGTGCCAGGCGGGAACCCACTGAAGCTTTCTTT. It is translated as CSARREPTEAFF.

The genes are TRBV4-3 and TRBJ2-7, with D perhaps matching TRBD2 (7 bases). The CDR3 totals 15 residues. From germline, CDR1 is LGHNA and CDR2 YSLEER. Trimming removed 0 bases from V and 6 bases from J, with 15 bases in between. The CDR3 bases are TGCGCCAGCAGCCAAGATAGGAGGGGGGGGTGCGAGCAGTACTTC. It yields the protein CASSQDRRGGCEQYF.

In nucleotides, the CDR3 is TGTGCCAGCAGTTCCACGACAGGATTGGCAGATACGCAGTATTTT. This encodes CASSSTTGLADTQYF. This chain uses TRBV6-2 or TRBV6-3 with TRBJ2-3, with a weak D call TRBD1 (6 bases). The V gene's germline CDR1 is MNHEY and CDR2 SVGEGT. V dropped 4 bases and J dropped 4 bases, with 15 bases sitting between them. The CDR3 has 15 amino acids.

CDR3 nucleotides: TGTGCCAGCAGCCCCGGGGGCCCGTACAATGAGCAGTTCTTC. This codes for CASSPGGPYNEQFF. The rearrangement joins TRBV7-2 to TRBJ2-1; TRBD1 or TRBD2 may be the D gene (6 bases each). Germline V lookup: CDR1 SGHTA, CDR2 FQGNSA. The length of the CDR3 is 14 residues. V lost 5 bases, J lost 4 bases, and 12 bases lay in between.

The rearrangement joins TRBV24-1 to TRBJ2-5; 9 bases are shared with TRBD1. V gave up 3 bases and J gave up 4 bases; unmatched junction bases: 8. The CDR3 runs 16 residues. In germline, CDR1 is KGHDR, CDR2 SFDVKD. This CDR3 is CATSDRPGTGSETQYF. CDR3 sequence (DNA): TGTGCCACCAGTGATCGTCCCGGGACAGGGTCAGAGACCCAGTACTTC.

The V and J genes are TRBV7-9 and TRBJ2-3; D perhaps matches TRBD2 (5 bases). V was shortened by 7 bases and J by 1 base, with 12 bases between the two germline ends. This CDR3 has 14 amino acids. The germline CDR1 and CDR2 sequences are SEHNR and FQNEAQ (reference sequence). The CDR3 DNA reads as TGTGCCAGCACCACGGGGATGGGCACAGATACGCAGTATTTT. As protein: CASTTGMGTDTQYF.

The chain links TRBV6-6 to TRBJ2-4; no reliable D call. The CDR3 runs to 14 residues. Trimming pared 8 bases from V and 1 base from J, leaving 12 bases between. Per germline, CDR1 MNHNY and CDR2 SVGAGI (reference sequence). The CDR3 nucleotides are TGTGCCAGCGTTAAGGATAGCGCCAAAAACATTCAGTACTTC. This codes for CASVKDSAKNIQYF.

The chain joins TRBV7-2 to TRBJ2-1, with TRBD1 matching 12 bases. CDR1 is SGHTA and CDR2 is FQGNSA in the germline V gene. The CDR3 is 15 residues long. J was trimmed by 7 bases and V by 3 bases; bases with no gene match: 4. The CDR3 spells CASSFAGQGANEQFF. CDR3 coding DNA: TGTGCCAGCAGCTTCGCGGGACAGGGGGCTAATGAGCAGTTCTTC.

The V call is TRBV30, the J call TRBJ1-2; 7 bases line up with TRBD1. The CDR3 has 16 amino acids. V lost 2 bases and J lost 7; bases outside the gene matches: 16. Germline V CDR1 and CDR2: GTSNPN, SVGIG (reference sequence). The CDR3 region is CAWSHPEWDRQGGYTF. CDR3 nucleotides: TGTGCCTGGAGTCACCCCGAGTGGGACAGACAAGGTGGCTACACCTTC.

The chain uses TRBV12-3 or TRBV12-4 and TRBJ1-4, with D hard to call. V lost 7 bases to trimming and J lost 1 base, with 7 bases between them. CDR3 length: 13 residues. The CDR3, as DNA: TGTGCCAGCACCGGAGAAACTAATGAAAAACTGTTTTTT. Translated, it gives CASTGETNEKLFF.

The gene calls are TRBV5-6 and TRBJ2-6, with 7 bases that match TRBD1. The CDR3 runs to 16 residues. Germline V gene data show CDR1 as SGHDT and CDR2 as YYEEEE. With 7 bases clipped from V and 0 bases from J, the junction kept 7 bases outside the gene matches. CDR3 DNA sequence: TGTGCCAGCGGGGACAGCCTTTTCTCTGGGGCCAACGTCCTGACTTTC. Its translation is CASGDSLFSGANVLTF.

This clonotype was detected once. The genes are TRBV7-3 and TRBJ2-3; D possibly corresponds to TRBD2 (8 bases). The V gene lost 2 bases and the J gene lost 10 bases, with 19 bases spanning the gap. This CDR3 is 15 amino acids long. Germline V gene data show CDR1 as SGHTA and CDR2 as FQGTGA. The CDR3 region is CASSLAGQPGGPQYF. DNA for the CDR3: TGTGCCAGCAGCTTAGCGGGACAGCCGGGAGGGCCGCAGTATTTT. The entire variable domain, with the rest obtained from reference TRBV7-3 and TRBJ2-3, is as follows: GAGVSQTPSNKVTEKGKYVELRCDPISGHTALYWYRQSLGQGPEFLIYFQGTGAADDSGLPNDRFFAVRPEGSVSTLKIQRTERGDSAVYLCASSLAGQPGGPQYFGPGTRLTVL.

The DNA for the CDR3 is TGTGCCAGCAGTTCCGGAGGGATGAGGAACACTGAAGCTTTCTTT. Amino acids: CASSSGGMRNTEAFF. The chain joins TRBV12-3 or TRBV12-4 to TRBJ1-1; no firm D call. V lost 4 bases and J 1 base, leaving 13 bases between the germline ends. This CDR3 spans 15 amino acids.

J is TRBJ1-1 and V is TRBV6-5; D call uncertain. The germline V gene encodes CDR1 MNHEY and CDR2 SVGAGI. The length of the CDR3 is 14 residues. Trimming took 2 bases from V and 1 from J, leaving 8 bases between them. CDR3 sequence: CASSYREWNTEAFF. The CDR3 bases are TGTGCCAGCAGTTACCGAGAGTGGAACACTGAAGCTTTCTTT.

The rearrangement uses TRBV12-3 or TRBV12-4 and TRBJ2-1; no reliable D call. Trimming removed 3 bases from V and 10 bases from J, with 7 bases in between. This CDR3 comprises 11 residues. CDR3 residues: CASSLPKEQFF. CDR3 bases: TGTGCCAGCAGTTTGCCTAAGGAGCAGTTCTTC.

In this sample, this clonotype turned up once. The J gene is TRBJ1-5, the V gene TRBV2, with 7 bases identical to TRBD1. Germline loops: CDR1 SNHLY, CDR2 FYNNEI. With 6 bases clipped from V and 4 bases from J, the junction kept 3 bases outside the gene matches. This CDR3 is 13 amino acids long. CDR3 in amino acids: CASRVQGNQPQHF. The CDR3, as DNA: TGTGCCAGCAGGGTACAGGGGAATCAGCCCCAGCATTTT. Variable domain in full (rest from reference TRBV2 and TRBJ1-5): EPEVTQTPSHQVTQMGQEVILRCVPISNHLYFYWYRQILGQKVEFLVSFYNNEISEKSEIFDDQFSVERPDGSNFTLKIRSTKLEDSAMYFCASRVQGNQPQHFGDGTRLSIL.

The chain is built from TRBV9 and TRBJ1-6; 7 bases line up with TRBD1. Trimming removed 0 bases from V and 8 bases from J; junction bases left unmatched: 5. CDR1 SGDLS and CDR2 YYNGEE come from the germline V gene. The CDR3 has 15 amino acids. CDR3 DNA: TGTGCCAGCAGCGTAGAGGGACAGTCCGATTCACCCCTCCACTTT. Its translation: CASSVEGQSDSPLHF.

The rearrangement joins TRBV10-3 to TRBJ1-1, with TRBD1 as a possible D gene (5 bases). Germline CDR1 is ENHRY and CDR2 is SYGVKD. V lost 8 bases, J lost 6 bases, and 10 bases lay in between. This CDR3 is built from 11 residues. The chain's CDR3 is CAIAWGAEAFF. DNA for the CDR3: TGTGCCATCGCTTGGGGGGCTGAAGCTTTCTTT.

The chain is built from TRBV30 and TRBJ1-5, with TRBD1 matching over 8 bases. CDR1 is GTSNPN, CDR2 SVGIG, per germline (reference sequence). After removal of 1 base from V and 3 bases from J, the junction contained 8 bases not matched to a gene. The CDR3 runs to 16 residues. CDR3 sequence: CAWSAETGAINQPQHF. The CDR3 DNA sequence: TGTGCCTGGAGTGCCGAGACAGGGGCTATCAATCAGCCCCAGCATTTT. Full variable domain (missing parts from reference TRBV30 and TRBJ1-5): SQTIHQWPATLVQPVGSPLSLECTVEGTSNPNLYWYRQAAGRGLQLLFYSVGIGQISSEVPQNLSASRPQDRQFILSSKKLLLSDSGFYLCAWSAETGAINQPQHFGDGTRLSIL.

The chain links TRBV5-4 to TRBJ2-3; a possible D gene is TRBD2 (5 bases). Trimming removed 5 bases from V and 2 bases from J, with 12 bases in between. The germline V gene has CDR1 SGHNT and CDR2 YYREEE (reference sequence). The CDR3 spans 14 residues. The CDR3 region is CASRPEVSTDTQYF. Here the CDR3 DNA reads TGTGCCAGCAGGCCGGAGGTGTCCACAGATACGCAGTATTTT. Together with reference TRBV5-4 and TRBJ2-3, the CDR3 gives the full variable domain: ETGVTQSPTHLIKTRGQQVTLRCSSQSGHNTVSWYQQALGQGPQFIFQYYREEENGRGNFPPRFSGLQFPNYSSELNVNALELDDSALYLCASRPEVSTDTQYFGPGTRLTVL.